What follows are 6 T cell receptor beta chains derived from one specimen sequenced in a study of cytomegalovirus exposure and HLA in healthy donors. 60 Vbeta and 13 Jbeta primers were used in PCR. Profiling relied on immunoSEQ multiplex PCR, and the TCRdb table lists in-frame clones only, not all of them. The repertoire consists of roughly 150,000 clones, with roughly 70% occurring once and the leading ten covering about 2.9%. The sequenced sample consisted of PBMCs. The receptor source for this set is a man aged 35 to 55 in good health and CMV-seronegative.

The rearrangement uses TRBV10-3 and TRBJ1-2, with 9 bases matching TRBD1. V trimming: 6 bases; J trimming: 0 bases; junction bases outside the gene matches: 17. The CDR3 consists of 19 residues. Germline V gene lookup returns CDR1 ENHRY and CDR2 SYGVKD. Written as DNA, the CDR3 is TGTGCCATCAGCGCCTACGGACAGGGGCGACCGTCGACTAACTATGGCTACACCTTC. Encoded protein: CAISAYGQGRPSTNYGYTF.

V gene TRBV10-3 combines with J gene TRBJ2-3; perhaps TRBD2 as D (5 bases). Germline V CDR1 and CDR2: ENHRY, SYGVKD. The CDR3 covers 15 residues. Trimming took off 3 bases at V and 6 bases at J, with 16 bases between the two ends. The CDR3 coding sequence is TGTGCCATCAGTGAAGGACTGGCCTTAGCCGATACGCAGTATTTT. Amino acid sequence: CAISEGLALADTQYF.

In DNA form, the CDR3 reads TGTGCCAGCAGTTCCGGGACAGGCTACACCTTC. As protein: CASSSGTGYTF. J is TRBJ1-2 and V is TRBV27; a weak D match, TRBD1 (6 bases). Looked up from germline, CDR1 is MNHEY and CDR2 is SMNVEV (reference sequence). CDR3 length: 11 residues. V lost 4 bases, J lost 8 bases, and 8 bases lay in between.

This clone appeared a few times. V usage is TRBV9 and J usage is TRBJ2-5; 8 bases fit TRBD1. The V gene end was trimmed by 0 bases and the J gene end by 1 base; junction bases not matched to a gene: 2. There are 15 residues in the CDR3. Germline V gene data show CDR1 as SGDLS and CDR2 as YYNGEE. CDR3 sequence: CASSVDGQGQETQYF. The CDR3 nucleotides are TGTGCCAGCAGCGTAGACGGACAGGGCCAAGAGACCCAGTACTTC.

The chain links TRBV5-1 to TRBJ2-1, with 10 bases that match TRBD2. Germline CDR1 reads SGHRS; CDR2 reads YFSETQ. Losses at the gene ends were 4 bases for V and 2 bases for J; bases not matched to a gene: 3. The CDR3 is 15 amino acids. The CDR3 region has the DNA TGCGCCAGCAGCCTAGGACTAGCGGCCTACAATGAGCAGTTCTTC. This translates into CASSLGLAAYNEQFF.

This rearrangement joins TRBV13 to TRBJ2-7, with D tentatively TRBD1 (6 bases). The CDR3 spans 12 residues. Per germline, CDR1 PRHDT and CDR2 FYEKMQ (reference sequence). V gave up 6 bases and J gave up 7 bases, with 13 bases separating them. CDR3 sequence (DNA): TGTGCCAGCAGACCAGGGGTGGGGGAGCAGTACTTC. Translation: CASRPGVGEQYF.